Listed below are T cell receptor beta chains from one sample, sequenced in a study of CD8 T cells in Susac syndrome. One entry per CDR3 protein results from TCRdb running MiXCR on the immunoSEQ multiplex PCR reads. Of roughly 200,000 distinct CDR3 sequences in the sample, over 85% were seen once. Sample: CD4+ T cells from PBMCs. All receptors come from a human donor in good health. Both conserved end residues are part of each CDR3. A D gene is named only where the DNA matches it firmly. For some rows the clone size is stated as once, few or many, or as a class when expanded; others skip it.

J | D | V | size | DNA | CDR3
TRBJ1-5 | - | TRBV12-3/TRBV12-4 | - | TGTGCCAGCAGTTTAGGGACTCAGGGGCCTCATCAGCCCCAGCATTTT | CASSLGTQGPHQPQHF
TRBJ1-1 | - | TRBV7-6 | - | TGTGCCAGCAGCCCCCGACCCAATGCGAACACTGAAGCTTTCTTT | CASSPRPNANTEAFF
TRBJ2-1 | - | TRBV29-1 | - | TGCAGCGTCCCGGAGCGGGCCGACTCCTACAATGAGCAGTTCTTC | CSVPERADSYNEQFF
TRBJ2-6 | - | TRBV2 | - | TGTGCCAGCAGTGACGGGGGTACTATCTCTGGGGCCAACGTCCTGACTTTC | CASSDGGTISGANVLTF
TRBJ2-1 | TRBD2 | TRBV20-1 | - | TGCAGTGCTAGAGAAGGACTAGCGGGATTTGGCAATGAGCAGTTCTTC | CSAREGLAGFGNEQFF
TRBJ1-5 | - | TRBV12-3/TRBV12-4 | - | TGTGCCAGCAGTTTAACGGACAATCAGCCCCAGCATTTT | CASSLTDNQPQHF
TRBJ2-1 | - | TRBV20-1 | - | TGCAGTGCTACCTCCTCCGGGACACATCACGGGCAGTTCTTC | CSATSSGTHHGQFF
TRBJ2-4 | - | TRBV4-2 | - | TGTGCCAGCAGCCCTACGAACCCGGGACTCGCTCCCAACATTCAGTACTTC | CASSPTNPGLAPNIQYF
TRBJ2-3 | TRBD1 | TRBV24-1 | - | TGTGCCACCGGACAGGGGAGCACAGATACGCAGTATTTT | CATGQGSTDTQYF
TRBJ2-4 | - | TRBV6-1 | - | TGTGCCAGCAGTGCACGGACACTCCAAGGCATTCAGTACTTC | CASSARTLQGIQYF
TRBJ1-1 | TRBD1 | TRBV3-1 | - | TGTGCCAGCAGCCTATCGACAGGGGGGGCTTTCTTT | CASSLSTGGAFF
TRBJ2-3 | TRBD2 | TRBV27 | - | TGTGCCAGCAGCCCTAGTCTGGGACTAGCGGGATCAGATACGCAGTATTTT | CASSPSLGLAGSDTQYF
TRBJ2-1 | - | TRBV9 | once | TGTGCCAGCAGCGTAGATGCCAGTCTCTTCACCAATGAGCAGTTCTTC | CASSVDASLFTNEQFF
TRBJ1-4 | - | TRBV2 | - | TGTGCCGGGACTCGGACACGTTCAACTAATGAAAAACTGTTTTTT | CAGTRTRSTNEKLFF
TRBJ2-3 | TRBD2 | TRBV29-1 | - | TGCAGCTGGGAGCAAGCGGGAGCAGATACGCAGTATTTT | CSWEQAGADTQYF
TRBJ2-7 | - | TRBV29-1 | - | TGCAGCGTAGGGACGGAGACCTACGAGCAGTACTTC | CSVGTETYEQYF
TRBJ2-3 | - | TRBV3-1 | - | TGTGCCAGCAGCCAAGATACTAGCACAGATACGCAGTATTTT | CASSQDTSTDTQYF
TRBJ1-2 | - | TRBV29-1 | - | TGCAGCGTTTGGGACACTGGCTACACCTTC | CSVWDTGYTF
TRBJ1-4 | - | TRBV4-1 | - | TGCGCCAGCAGCCAAGTCGAGACAGGTGAAAAACTGTTTTTT | CASSQVETGEKLFF
TRBJ1-2 | - | TRBV20-1 | - | TGCAGTGCTAGAGGTTGGGCAGGCACCTATGGCTACACCTTC | CSARGWAGTYGYTF
TRBJ2-1 | TRBD2 | TRBV2 | - | TGTGCCAGCAGTGAGAATCCGGGACTAGGCAATGAGCAGTTCTTC | CASSENPGLGNEQFF
TRBJ1-5 | - | TRBV20-1 | - | TGCAGTGCCCCGGACGGGAATAGCAATCAGCCCCAGCATTTT | CSAPDGNSNQPQHF
TRBJ1-1 | - | TRBV5-1 | - | TGCGCCAGCAGCGGCGGAGTAGGGGGGCTTAATGAAGCTTTCTTT | CASSGGVGGLNEAFF
TRBJ1-1 | TRBD1 | TRBV3-1 | - | TGTGCCAGCAGCCGGGGACAGGGGGAAACTGAAGCTTTCTTT | CASSRGQGETEAFF
TRBJ2-6 | - | TRBV29-1 | - | TGCAGCGTTGAGGAGCAGGACACTGGGGCCAACGTCCTGACTTTC | CSVEEQDTGANVLTF
TRBJ1-6 | - | TRBV9 | - | TGTGCCAGCAGCGTACAGGGGATGGGATCACCCCTCCACTTT | CASSVQGMGSPLHF
TRBJ1-4 | - | TRBV21-1 | - | TGTGCCAGCAGCAAAGGTCGGCGTCCACGAGGTGAAAAACTGTTTTTT | CASSKGRRPRGEKLFF
TRBJ1-1 | - | TRBV19 | - | TGTGCCAGTTCCCAACTTGTTAACACTGAAGCTTTCTTT | CASSQLVNTEAFF
TRBJ2-5 | TRBD1 | TRBV25-1 | - | TGTGCCAGCAGTGCCTCCGGGACAGGTCAAGAGACCCAGTACTTC | CASSASGTGQETQYF
TRBJ2-3 | - | TRBV6-5 | - | TGTGCCAGCAGTCCCACGGGGTCAGATACGCAGTATTTT | CASSPTGSDTQYF
TRBJ1-5 | - | TRBV5-1 | - | TGCGCCAGCAGCGTGGCAGCGGGCCCCAATCAGCCCCAGCATTTT | CASSVAAGPNQPQHF
TRBJ1-4 | - | TRBV9 | once | TGTGCCAGCAGCGTAGGCGGGAATGAAAAACTGTTTTTT | CASSVGGNEKLFF
TRBJ2-2 | - | TRBV24-1 | few | TGTGCCACCAGTGAGGGAGGCACCGGGGAGCTGTTTTTT | CATSEGGTGELFF
TRBJ1-1 | - | TRBV29-1 | once | TGCAGCGTTGTAGTACAGTCGAACACTGAAGCTTTCTTT | CSVVVQSNTEAFF
TRBJ2-1 | - | TRBV5-1 | - | TGCGCCAGCAGTCCGGAGGGCCCCCCCTACAATGAGCAGTTCTTC | CASSPEGPPYNEQFF
TRBJ2-5 | - | TRBV29-1 | - | TGCACCCTGCGGTCCGGGCAAGAGACCCAGTACTTC | CTLRSGQETQYF
TRBJ2-5 | - | TRBV6-6 | - | TGTGCCAGCAGTTACTCGGGGAGTGAGGAGACCCAGTACTTC | CASSYSGSEETQYF
TRBJ1-5 | - | TRBV20-1 | - | TGCAGTGCGGGTCCGGCGGCAGCTAGCAATCAGCCCCAGCATTTT | CSAGPAAASNQPQHF
TRBJ2-5 | TRBD2 | TRBV29-1 | - | TGCAGCGTTGGCGGACTAGCGGGAGGGAAGGAGACCCAGTACTTC | CSVGGLAGGKETQYF
TRBJ2-5 | TRBD1 | TRBV29-1 | - | TGCAGCGTTACGCGGACAGGCCAAGAGACCCAGTACTTC | CSVTRTGQETQYF
TRBJ1-2 | - | TRBV20-1 | - | TGCAGTGCTAGTTCACCCAGAGCTAACTATGGCTACACCTTC | CSASSPRANYGYTF
TRBJ2-1 | - | TRBV11-2 | once | TGTGCCAGCACCCTAAGACTGGAGTACAATGAGCAGTTCTTC | CASTLRLEYNEQFF
TRBJ2-1 | TRBD1 | TRBV20-1 | - | TGCAGTGCTCTCACAGGGGTCGACTACAATGAGCAGTTCTTC | CSALTGVDYNEQFF
TRBJ1-5 | - | TRBV12-3/TRBV12-4 | - | TGTGCCAGCAGTTCGGGAGGTGTACGCAATCAGCCCCAGCATTTT | CASSSGGVRNQPQHF
TRBJ1-2 | TRBD1 | TRBV15 | - | TGTGCCACCAGCACCGGCGGACGACAGGGGTATGGCTACACCTTC | CATSTGGRQGYGYTF